Shown below are 21 T cell receptor beta chains from a single sample sequenced in a study of T-cell memory formation after mild COVID-19. TCRdb itself ran the 5' RACE reads through MiXCR, one entry per CDR3 protein. The repertoire holds 200,000 to 250,000 distinct CDR3 sequences, with 15% to 19% as singletons. Sequencing was performed on PBMCs or a T cell subset sorted from them (not recorded which). Receptors originate from an adult woman who had mild COVID-19 (a few samples of this study predate the infection). Cell type and time point are not known.

The chain has TRBV4-1 and TRBJ2-5; 7 positions match TRBD2. Germline-derived CDR1 and CDR2 are MGHRA and YSYEKL. CDR3 length equals 17 residues. J gave up 2 bases and V 0 bases, and 9 bases lay outside the gene matches. In nucleotides, the CDR3 is TGCGCCAGCAGCCAAGAACTCGTAAGCGGGACTCAAGAGACCCAGTACTTC. This sequence encodes CASSQELVSGTQETQYF.

V gene TRBV5-1 combines with J gene TRBJ2-5; 8 nucleotides agree with TRBD1. Germline CDR1 is SGHRS and CDR2 is YFSETQ. The CDR3 length is 15 residues. Trimming at V came to 5 bases and at J to 5 bases, leaving 11 bases not matched to a gene. CDR3 bases: TGCGCCAGCAGGTCTCAGGGGGCGCGGTGGGAGACCCAGTACTTC. Translated: CASRSQGARWETQYF.

The chain employs TRBV5-1 and TRBJ2-2; weak D call: TRBD1 (6 bases). V was cut by 3 bases and J by 9 bases, with 12 bases left in between. The germline V gene has CDR1 SGHRS and CDR2 YFSETQ. This CDR3 spans 13 amino acids. The CDR3 region has the DNA TGCGCCAGCAGCTCTAGGACAGTCAGGGAGCTGTTTTTT. This sequence encodes CASSSRTVRELFF.

This clonotype turned up a few times. The chain has TRBV19 and TRBJ1-2; the match to TRBD1 covers 8 bases. The trim removed 8 bases at V and 7 bases at J, leaving 6 bases unmatched. Germline CDR1 is LNHDA and CDR2 is SQIVND (reference sequence). The CDR3 length is 12 residues. The CDR3 protein is CASLDRVAGYTF. CDR3 nucleotide sequence: TGTGCCAGTTTGGACAGGGTGGCTGGCTACACCTTC. The whole variable domain, remainder taken from reference TRBV19 and TRBJ1-2, is DGGITQSPKYLFRKEGQNVTLSCEQNLNHDAMYWYRQDPGQGLRLIYYSQIVNDFQKGDIAEGYSVSREKKESFPLTVTSAQKNPTAFYLCASLDRVAGYTFGSGTRLTVV.

This clonotype was seen a handful of times. This chain connects TRBV11-3 to TRBJ2-1; TRBD2 matches at 8 bases. The CDR3 sequence is 15 residues long. With V trimmed by 1 base and J by 7 bases, 6 bases remained unmatched. Germline V CDR1 and CDR2: SGHNT, YENEEA. CDR3 sequence reads: CASSLVSGSVNEQFF. The CDR3 nucleotides are TGTGCCAGCAGCTTAGTGAGCGGGAGTGTTAATGAGCAGTTCTTC.

J is TRBJ1-5 and V is TRBV27; a possible D gene is TRBD1 (5 bases). The germline V gene has CDR1 MNHEY and CDR2 SMNVEV (reference sequence). Trimming took off 6 bases at V and 0 bases at J, with 9 bases between the two ends. The CDR3 spans 14 residues. The CDR3 here is CASRGLYSNQPQHF. The CDR3 coding sequence is TGTGCCAGCAGGGGGCTTTATAGCAATCAGCCCCAGCATTTT.

The gene calls are TRBV18 and TRBJ2-1; 10 nucleotides match TRBD2. Germline CDR1 is KGHSH and CDR2 is LQKENI. V gave up 8 bases and J gave up 8 bases; unmatched junction bases: 12. The CDR3 sequence is 15 residues long. CDR3 nucleotide sequence: TGTGCCAGCATCACAGGACTAGCGGAGGGGTATGAGCAGTTCTTC. Its translation is CASITGLAEGYEQFF.

This clonotype was detected ten times or more. The V gene is TRBV5-1, the J gene TRBJ1-2, with 11 bases matching TRBD1. The CDR3 sequence is 15 residues long. V lost 4 bases to trimming and J lost 5 bases; unmatched junction nucleotides: 7. The germline gives CDR1 SGHRS, CDR2 YFSETQ. The CDR3 sequence is CASSKGTGGTYGYTF. The CDR3 DNA reads TGCGCCAGCAGCAAAGGGACAGGGGGAACTTATGGCTACACCTTC.

The table lists this clonotype with a few counts. This sequence joins TRBV5-1 and TRBJ2-7; the match to TRBD2 covers 8 bases. Germline CDR1 is SGHRS and CDR2 is YFSETQ. This CDR3 contains 15 residues. The ends lost 6 bases at V and 5 bases at J; junction bases unmatched: 13. The CDR3 DNA reads TGCGCCAGCACCCCCGTCGGGGGGGCCGGGAACGAGCAGTACTTC. It specifies CASTPVGGAGNEQYF.

This clonotype has at least ten counts. The genes are TRBV7-6 and TRBJ2-5; 7 nucleotides align to TRBD1. The germline V gene has CDR1 SGHVS and CDR2 FNYEAQ. CDR3 length: 15 residues. V shed 1 base and J 2 bases; nucleotides not matched to a gene: 4. The CDR3 region is CASSLVGTEQETQYF. Written as DNA, the CDR3 is TGTGCCAGCAGCTTAGTCGGGACAGAGCAAGAGACCCAGTACTTC.

V is TRBV30 and J is TRBJ2-5, with 7 bases that match TRBD2. CDR1 is GTSNPN and CDR2 is SVGIG in the germline V gene (reference sequence). This CDR3 has 9 residues. The CDR3 sequence is CKLAKTQYF. The CDR3 nucleotides read TGTAAACTAGCGAAGACCCAGTACTTC.

The chain couples TRBV4-3 to TRBJ1-1; tentatively, D is TRBD1 (6 bases). Germline CDR1 reads LGHNA; CDR2 reads YSLEER. This CDR3 contains 14 residues. Trimming stripped 3 bases from V and 1 base from J, with 9 bases between. The CDR3 DNA reads TGCGCCAGCAGCCAGAAACAGGGGAACACTGAAGCTTTCTTT. It translates to CASSQKQGNTEAFF.

The chain is built from TRBV24-1 and TRBJ2-4; D tentatively fits TRBD1 or TRBD2 (5 bases each). Trimming removed 8 bases from V and 9 bases from J, with 16 bases in between. Germline-derived CDR1 and CDR2 are KGHDR and SFDVKD. This CDR3 is 13 amino acids long. The CDR3 loop reads CATKDSVGGIQYF. CDR3 bases: TGTGCCACCAAGGATTCCGTTGGGGGCATTCAGTACTTC.

The chain couples TRBV12-3 or TRBV12-4 to TRBJ2-3, with 7 bases that match TRBD2. The CDR3 covers 14 residues. Unmatched junction bases numbered 4, after V lost 6 bases and J lost 1 base. CDR3 sequence: CASSATSGTDTQYF. The CDR3 DNA follows: TGTGCCAGCAGCGCCACTAGCGGCACAGATACGCAGTATTTT.

This clonotype was seen more than once but under ten times. The rearrangement links TRBV3-1 to TRBJ1-6; D ambiguous. Germline CDR1 LGHDT, CDR2 YNNKEL (reference sequence). V was cut by 0 bases and J by 14 bases, with 8 bases left in between. The CDR3 totals 12 residues. Here the CDR3 reads CASSQDGLTLHF. The CDR3 DNA is TGTGCCAGCAGCCAAGACGGACTCACCCTCCACTTT.

In this sample, this clonotype turned up a few times. V and J are TRBV20-1 and TRBJ1-2; no clear D. CDR1 DFQATT and CDR2 SNEGSKA come from the germline V gene (reference sequence). CDR3 length equals 10 residues. Trimming shortened V by 3 bases and J by 7 bases, and 6 bases separated the two germline ends. The CDR3 nucleotides are TGCAGTGCTAGCTCTTTTGGCTACACCTTC. Protein: CSASSFGYTF.

The rearrangement uses TRBV25-1 and TRBJ2-3; D not resolved. Germline V gene data show CDR1 as MGHDK and CDR2 as SYGVNS. V was pared by 2 bases and J by 2 bases, with 14 bases between. CDR3 size: 16 residues. In nucleotides, the CDR3 is TGTGCCAGCAGTGAAGGTCGGGCAGCATACACAGATACGCAGTATTTT. Its translation is CASSEGRAAYTDTQYF.

The chain recombines TRBV18 with TRBJ2-3; TRBD2 is a possible D gene (6 bases). From germline, CDR1 is KGHSH and CDR2 LQKENI. This CDR3 contains 13 residues. V lost 4 bases to trimming and J lost 2 bases, with 7 bases between them. The CDR3 here is CASSQDYTDTQYF. The CDR3 nucleotides are TGTGCCAGCTCACAGGACTACACAGATACGCAGTATTTT.

This clonotype has more than one count but fewer than ten. At one end the junction does not follow the germline gene, possibly because of a read error. V is TRBV20-1 and J is TRBJ2-3; D may be TRBD2 (6 bases). Germline CDR1 DFQATT, CDR2 SNEGSKA (reference sequence). This CDR3 region has 14 residues. CDR3 in DNA: TGCAGTACTAGCTACGGATCTAGCACAGATACGCAGTATTTT. Protein product: CSTSYGSSTDTQYF.

The chain links TRBV30 to TRBJ2-1, with D possibly TRBD1 on 5 matching bases. The germline V gene has CDR1 GTSNPN and CDR2 SVGIG (reference sequence). This CDR3 is 12 amino acids long. V dropped 6 bases and J dropped 4 bases, with 10 bases sitting between them. CDR3 loop: CACGAVYNEQFF. The CDR3 DNA sequence: TGTGCCTGTGGGGCTGTGTACAATGAGCAGTTCTTC.

This clonotype appeared a few times. The chain employs TRBV9 and TRBJ2-2, with a weak D call TRBD1 (6 bases). The CDR3 runs to 16 residues. The V and J ends lost 0 bases and 7 bases respectively, with 16 bases between them. Germline V lookup: CDR1 SGDLS, CDR2 YYNGEE. The CDR3 DNA sequence: TGTGCCAGCAGCGTAGGGGATAGCGAGGGGGTCGGGGAGCTGTTTTTT. It is translated as CASSVGDSEGVGELFF.